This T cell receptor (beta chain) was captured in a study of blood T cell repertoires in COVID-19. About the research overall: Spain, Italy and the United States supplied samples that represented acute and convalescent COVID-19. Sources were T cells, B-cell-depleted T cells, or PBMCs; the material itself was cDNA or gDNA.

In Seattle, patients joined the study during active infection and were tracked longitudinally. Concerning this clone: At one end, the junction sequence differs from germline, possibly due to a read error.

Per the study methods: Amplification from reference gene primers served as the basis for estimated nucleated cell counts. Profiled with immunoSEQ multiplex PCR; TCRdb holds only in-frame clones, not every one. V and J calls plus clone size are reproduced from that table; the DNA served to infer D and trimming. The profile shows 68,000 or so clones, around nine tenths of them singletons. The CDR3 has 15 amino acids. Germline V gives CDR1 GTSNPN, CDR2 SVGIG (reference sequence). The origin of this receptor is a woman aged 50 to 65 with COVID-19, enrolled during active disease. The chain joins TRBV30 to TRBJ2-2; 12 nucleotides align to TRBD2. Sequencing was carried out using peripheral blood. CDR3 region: CARSLTSGSTGELFF. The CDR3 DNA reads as TGTGCCCGGAGTCTGACTAGCGGGAGTACCGGGGAGCTGTTTTTT.